This T cell receptor (beta chain) was captured by sequencing in a study of blood T cells in healthy people across ages. This clonotype has a handful of counts. Trimming pared 4 bases from V and 8 bases from J, leaving 18 bases between. This CDR3 is 14 amino acids long. CDR1 is SGHDT and CDR2 is YYEEEE in the germline V gene. Isolated PBMCs totaled at least 7 million in each sample. Primers used in a second PCR of about 7 to 12 cycles were a sample-barcoded 5' primer and a J-beta primer mix. Each CDR3 protein gets one entry after TCRdb re-called the 5' RACE reads with MiXCR. Of about 1 million distinct CDR3 sequences listed, around 25% are singletons. This sample was also put to use in a study of T cells of mothers and their children. That work contributes: Barcodes for each sample and 2-4 random nucleotides were added by the M1S primer used in the second PCR. Slightly higher overlap, not significant, was seen in related mother-child pairs than in unrelated pairs.

The clonotype originates from a girl aged 2-10 years in good health. Sequencing input: blood. The chain uses TRBV5-6 and TRBJ1-2, with a tentative D call TRBD1 (5 bases). DNA of the CDR3: TGTGCCAGCAGCCCTCGGGACGGCCCTTGGGGCTACACCTTC. It codes for CASSPRDGPWGYTF.